This TCR beta chain was profiled in a study of beta chain features in type 1 diabetes. The CDR3 contains 14 residues. CDR1 SGHRS and CDR2 YFSETQ come from the germline V gene. The V end was cut by 7 bases, the J end by 5 bases, with 16 bases between. Whole-study findings and limits: Among all four CD4+ subsets, Type 1 diabetes patients had TCRB CDR3s that were moderately but significantly shorter. HLA effects on TCRB rearrangement stayed unresolved here.

Points on this clone: Its antigen is still unknown.

Expressed TCRB transcripts were sequenced because the entire RNA isolate underwent reverse transcription. The assay was immunoSEQ multiplex PCR, and TCRdb's table has in-frame clones only and misses some. The table includes about 350,000 clones, 20% detected once. Sequencing was done on a sample of naive CD4+ T cells from blood. This clonotype originated in a woman aged 18-35 years in good health. The chain is built from TRBV5-1 and TRBJ2-4, with a tentative D call TRBD2 (6 bases). CDR3 coding DNA: TGCGCCAGCTCCAGGGACCCGGGGGAAAACATTCAGTACTTC. This translates into CASSRDPGENIQYF.